Listed below are T cell receptor beta chains from one sample, sequenced in a study of blood T cell repertoires in COVID-19. Sequencing was performed with immunoSEQ multiplex PCR; in TCRdb, only in-frame clones are kept and a portion is missing. Here the sample spans roughly 180,000 clones, approximately 87% being singletons. The sequencing sample was made of peripheral blood. All receptors derive from an older man with active or convalescent COVID-19. Both conserved end residues are part of each CDR3. Fields, in order: clone size, J gene, D gene, V gene, CDR3 protein, CDR3 DNA. D genes are given only for firm matches. Size is omitted from some rows. Given values are once, few, many or a class for expanded clones.

few,TRBJ1-2,-,TRBV18,CASSPYDSTNYGYTF,TGTGCCAGCTCACCATACGACAGCACTAACTATGGCTACACCTTC
-,TRBJ1-6,TRBD1,TRBV7-3,CASSLYPPRGTGKRSYNSPLHF,TGTGCCAGCAGCTTATATCCCCCCCGGGGGACAGGGAAACGCTCCTATAATTCACCCCTCCACTTT
-,TRBJ1-2,-,TRBV6-5,CASTQDPGGYGYTF,TGTGCCAGCACACAAGACCCGGGGGGCTATGGCTACACCTTC
-,TRBJ1-5,-,TRBV11-2,CASSKTGGGNQPQHF,TGTGCCAGCAGCAAAACCGGGGGTGGCAATCAGCCCCAGCATTTT
once,TRBJ1-2,-,TRBV5-4,CASSLAGGHYGYTF,TGTGCCAGCAGCTTGGCGGGGGGACACTATGGCTACACCTTC
-,TRBJ2-1,-,TRBV6-4,CASSVKSSSYNEQFF,TGTGCCAGCAGTGTGAAATCTAGCTCCTACAATGAGCAGTTCTTC
-,TRBJ1-2,-,TRBV12-3/TRBV12-4,CASRSREYGYTF,TGTGCCAGCAGGAGTAGGGAGTATGGCTACACCTTC
-,TRBJ1-2,-,TRBV2,CATREGQDYGYTF,TGTGCCACCCGGGAGGGGCAGGACTATGGCTACACCTTC
-,TRBJ1-1,-,TRBV2,CASSFTGLNTEAFF,TGTGCCAGCAGCTTCACAGGACTGAACACTGAAGCTTTCTTT
few,TRBJ1-1,-,TRBV3-1/TRBV3-2,CASRRDQRNTEAFF,TGTGCCAGCAGAAGAGATCAACGGAACACTGAAGCTTTCTTT
-,TRBJ1-2,TRBD1,TRBV28,CASRTTGAYGYTF,TGTGCCAGCAGAACGACAGGGGCCTATGGCTACACCTTC
-,TRBJ2-3,-,TRBV7-2,CASSPGYRATDTQYF,TGTGCCAGCAGCCCGGGCTACAGGGCCACAGATACGCAGTATTTT
-,TRBJ1-3,-,TRBV28,CASSLSPTGSGNTIYF,TGTGCCAGCAGTTTATCCCCCACAGGGAGCGGAAACACCATATATTTT
once,TRBJ2-2,-,TRBV5-4,CASSPLGGGTTGELFF,TGTGCCAGCAGCCCTTTAGGGGGGGGTACCACCGGGGAGCTGTTTTTT
-,TRBJ2-1,TRBD2,TRBV12-5,CASGLVRSGSLYEQFF,TGTGCTAGTGGTTTGGTACGGAGCGGGAGTTTATATGAGCAGTTCTTC
many,TRBJ2-1,TRBD2,TRBV2,CASQGLAQDNEQFF,TGTGCCAGCCAAGGACTAGCGCAGGACAATGAGCAGTTCTTC
-,TRBJ2-2,TRBD1,TRBV29-1,CSVGGQGTGELFF,TGCAGCGTTGGCGGACAGGGGACCGGGGAGCTGTTTTTT
-,TRBJ2-1,TRBD1,TRBV28,CASKDRGLAPYNEQFF,TGTGCCAGCAAAGACAGGGGGCTTGCCCCCTACAATGAGCAGTTCTTC
-,TRBJ1-2,TRBD1,TRBV27,CASRRQGRGYGYTF,TGTGCCAGCAGGCGACAGGGTCGCGGCTATGGCTACACCTTC
-,TRBJ2-1,-,TRBV7-3,CASSSGLDFFYNEQFF,TGTGCCAGCAGCTCCGGGTTAGATTTTTTCTACAATGAGCAGTTCTTC
-,TRBJ1-5,-,TRBV28,CASSFSLEPQHF,TGTGCCAGCAGTTTCTCTTTAGAGCCCCAGCATTTT
-,TRBJ1-5,-,TRBV6-1,CASSADASRGLRVVDQPQHF,TGTGCCAGCAGTGCCGACGCATCGAGGGGACTCCGGGTAGTCGATCAGCCCCAGCATTTT
-,TRBJ1-6,TRBD1,TRBV7-9,CASSPGTANSPLHF,TGTGCCAGCAGCCCCGGGACAGCCAATTCACCCCTCCACTTT
-,TRBJ2-7,TRBD1,TRBV28,CASSRPGTGAYEQYF,TGTGCCAGCAGTCGCCCCGGGACAGGGGCCTACGAGCAGTACTTC
-,TRBJ1-1,TRBD1,TRBV18,CASSPPTGLTEAFF,TGTGCCAGCTCACCGCCGACAGGGCTCACTGAAGCTTTCTTT
few,TRBJ1-1,-,TRBV4-1,CASSHGQHTEAFF,TGCGCCAGCAGCCATGGACAGCACACTGAAGCTTTCTTT
-,TRBJ2-2,-,TRBV28,CASSSPRTFYTGELFF,TGTGCCAGCAGCTCTCCCCGGACTTTTTACACCGGGGAGCTGTTTTTT
-,TRBJ1-4,TRBD1,TRBV5-1,CASSGLTGANEKLFF,TGCGCCAGCAGCGGGTTGACAGGGGCTAATGAAAAACTGTTTTTT
-,TRBJ2-5,TRBD1,TRBV2,CASRMDRDQETQYF,TGTGCCAGCAGGATGGACAGGGACCAAGAGACCCAGTACTTC
once,TRBJ2-1,TRBD1,TRBV24-1,CATSDPTGYNEQFF,TGTGCCACCAGTGACCCGACAGGGTACAATGAGCAGTTCTTC
-,TRBJ2-2,TRBD2,TRBV5-1,CASSLAGGPAGELFF,TGCGCCAGCAGCTTGGCGGGAGGGCCTGCCGGGGAGCTGTTTTTT
-,TRBJ1-2,TRBD1,TRBV5-1,CASSPQGTNYGYTF,TGCGCCAGCAGCCCACAGGGGACTAACTATGGCTACACCTTC
-,TRBJ2-7,TRBD2,TRBV3-1/TRBV3-2,CASSVRTSTREQYF,TGTGCCAGCAGCGTCCGGACTAGTACGCGCGAGCAGTACTTC
-,TRBJ1-2,-,TRBV5-5,CASSLLAVPNYGYTF,TGTGCCAGCAGCTTGCTGGCGGTTCCGAACTATGGCTACACCTTC